This T cell receptor beta chain is from a study of OX40 agonist ivuxolimab in advanced cancers. On cycle 4 day 1 and cycle 7 day 1, as well as at baseline, blood was sampled. CDR3 length equals 15 residues. Germline V CDR1 and CDR2: MNHEY, SVGAGI. V was pared by 2 bases and J by 7 bases, with 17 bases between. Libraries were prepared by immunoSEQ multiplex PCR; TCRdb keeps only in-frame clonotypes and omits some of them. Among tens of thousands of clones listed, around 90% were seen once. This sample comprised CD4+ or CD8+ T cells sorted from blood, obtained in a trial of the OX40 agonist ivuxolimab. The chain couples TRBV6-5 to TRBJ1-1; a possible D gene is TRBD1 (5 bases). This clonotype was sampled from an adult with an advanced solid tumor such as melanoma, head and neck, liver or kidney cancer. Written as DNA, the CDR3 is TGTGCCAGCAGTTACGGGGCAGGGAGTTCTGTTGAAGCTTTCTTT. Protein sequence: CASSYGAGSSVEAFF.